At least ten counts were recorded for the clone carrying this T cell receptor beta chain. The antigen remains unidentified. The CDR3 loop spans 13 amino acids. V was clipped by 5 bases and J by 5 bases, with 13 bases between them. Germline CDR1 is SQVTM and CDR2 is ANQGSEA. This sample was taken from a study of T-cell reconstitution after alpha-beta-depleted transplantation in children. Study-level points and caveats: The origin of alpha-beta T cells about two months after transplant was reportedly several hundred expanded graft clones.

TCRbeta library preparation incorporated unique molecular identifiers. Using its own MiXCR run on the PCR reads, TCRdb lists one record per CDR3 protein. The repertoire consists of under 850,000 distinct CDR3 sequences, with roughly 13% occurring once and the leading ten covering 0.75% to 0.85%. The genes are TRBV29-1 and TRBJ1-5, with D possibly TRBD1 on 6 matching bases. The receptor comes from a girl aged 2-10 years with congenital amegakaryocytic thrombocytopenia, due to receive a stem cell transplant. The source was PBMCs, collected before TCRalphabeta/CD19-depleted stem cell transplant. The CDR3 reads CSVTQGGHQPQHF. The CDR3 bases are TGCAGCGTTACACAGGGTGGGCATCAGCCCCAGCATTTT.